This is a list of T cell receptor beta chains from one sample in a study of CD8+ T cells in alopecia areata. Assay: immunoSEQ multiplex PCR; the TCRdb copy retains only in-frame clones and omits some. The sample shows about 200,000 clones, 45% to 70% of them seen only once. The sample comprised CD8+ T cells sorted from blood. These receptors were collected from a human donor in good health. Each CDR3 is given with its conserved first and last residue. D genes are given only for firm matches. Rows give clone size only sometimes, using once, few, many, or a class for an expanded clone.

D | J | V | size | DNA | CDR3
NA | TRBJ1-2 | TRBV7-9 | NA | TGTGCCAGCAGCTTAACCGGGGAGGTCCATGGCTACACCTTC | CASSLTGEVHGYTF
NA | TRBJ2-1 | TRBV7-9 | NA | TGTGCCAGCAGCTTAGGCGGGAAAAGGTGGGGCAATGAGCAGTTCTTC | CASSLGGKRWGNEQFF
TRBD2 | TRBJ2-1 | TRBV7-2 | many | TGTGCCAGCAGCTACAACCCCGGGGGAGGGGATGAGCAGTTCTTC | CASSYNPGGGDEQFF
NA | TRBJ1-1 | TRBV7-8 | NA | TGTGCCAGCAGCTTAGCGCCATATACGAACACTGAAGCTTTCTTT | CASSLAPYTNTEAFF
NA | TRBJ1-1 | TRBV25-1 | NA | TGTGCCAGCAGTCGGACCCATTGGGGGACTGAAGCTTTCTTT | CASSRTHWGTEAFF
NA | TRBJ1-1 | TRBV5-6 | NA | TGTGCCAGCAGCAATCGGGACACTGAAGCTTTCTTT | CASSNRDTEAFF
TRBD1 | TRBJ2-7 | TRBV13 | NA | TGTGCCACTGGGACAGCCAAGGACGAGCAGTACTTC | CATGTAKDEQYF
TRBD2 | TRBJ2-3 | TRBV29-1 | NA | TGCAGCCCGTTGATTTTGCGGGGGGCCACAGATACGCAGTATTTT | CSPLILRGATDTQYF
NA | TRBJ2-1 | TRBV11-2 | NA | TGTGCCAGCAGCCTAGCCGGCAGGAAATACAATGAGCAGTTCTTC | CASSLAGRKYNEQFF
TRBD2 | TRBJ2-5 | TRBV5-4 | NA | TGTGCCAGCACACCGGGGGGGTTGGAGACCCAGTACTTC | CASTPGGLETQYF
TRBD1 | TRBJ1-5 | TRBV7-9 | NA | TGTGCCAGCAGCCATACAGGGGGAGGACTTAGCAATCAGCCCCAGCATTTT | CASSHTGGGLSNQPQHF
NA | TRBJ2-7 | TRBV4-2 | NA | TGTGCCAGCAGCCCCAGTCCCGGGGCCGCCTACGAGCAGTACTTC | CASSPSPGAAYEQYF
TRBD2 | TRBJ2-7 | TRBV29-1 | few | TGCAGCGTCGTGACTAGCGCATCCTACGAGCAGTACTTC | CSVVTSASYEQYF
TRBD1 | TRBJ2-6 | TRBV5-1 | NA | TGCGCCAGCAGTCAAGACAGGGAAGGCTCTGGGGCCAACGTCCTGACTTTC | CASSQDREGSGANVLTF
NA | TRBJ2-5 | TRBV11-2 | NA | TGTGCCAGCAGCCCCCCGCGGGACAGACAAGAGACCCAGTACTTC | CASSPPRDRQETQYF
NA | TRBJ2-2 | TRBV29-1 | few | TGCAGCGGGCAGGTCACCGGGGAGCTGTTTTTT | CSGQVTGELFF
NA | TRBJ1-2 | TRBV7-9 | NA | TGTGCCAGCAGCTTAGGAGGAGGGTCCCATGGCTACACCTTC | CASSLGGGSHGYTF
TRBD1 | TRBJ1-2 | TRBV6-6 | once | TGTGCCAGCAGTCAGGACGGGACAGGACATGGCTACACCTTC | CASSQDGTGHGYTF
NA | TRBJ1-1 | TRBV5-1 | NA | TGCGCCAGCAGCTTGGCGCAGGGAGGGGGCACTGAAGCTTTCTTT | CASSLAQGGGTEAFF
TRBD2 | TRBJ2-3 | TRBV6-1 | NA | TGTGCCAGCAGAGCGGGGGGGCCCCCAGATACGCAGTATTTT | CASRAGGPPDTQYF
NA | TRBJ2-7 | TRBV5-1 | NA | TGCGCCAGCAGCTTGGCCGGGCAGGCCTACGAGCAGTACTTC | CASSLAGQAYEQYF
NA | TRBJ1-1 | TRBV9 | NA | TGTGCCAGCAGCGGTAGGAAGGGCTACACTGAAGCTTTCTTT | CASSGRKGYTEAFF
NA | TRBJ1-1 | TRBV2 | few | TGTGCCAGCAGTGAAGTCGGCACTGAAGCTTTCTTT | CASSEVGTEAFF
NA | TRBJ1-1 | TRBV18 | NA | TGTGCCAGCCCGAGAGACTACTGGGCGCTTAATAACGCTGAAGCTTTCTTT | CASPRDYWALNNAEAFF
TRBD1 | TRBJ2-2 | TRBV29-1 | NA | TGCAGCGGTCTTACCGGGACAGCGAACACCGGGGAGCTGTTTTTT | CSGLTGTANTGELFF
NA | TRBJ2-3 | TRBV10-3 | NA | TGTGCCATCAGTGAGATGGGGGCAGATACGCAGTATTTT | CAISEMGADTQYF
NA | TRBJ1-1 | TRBV6-5 | NA | TGTGCCAGCAGTTACTCGACGGGGGAGACCACTGAAGCTTTCTTT | CASSYSTGETTEAFF
TRBD1 | TRBJ2-5 | TRBV2 | few | TGTGCCAGCATTGGGCTCGGGACAGCGCAAGAGACCCAGTACTTC | CASIGLGTAQETQYF
NA | TRBJ1-1 | TRBV6-5 | NA | TGTGCCAGCAGTTACTCTGAGGGTGGCACTGAAGCTTTCTTT | CASSYSEGGTEAFF
NA | TRBJ2-7 | TRBV5-6 | NA | TGTGCCAGCAGCTTGTTAGGGCTTCGAACCTACGAGCAGTACTTC | CASSLLGLRTYEQYF
NA | TRBJ2-2 | TRBV25-1 | few | TGTGCCAGCAGTGAATTCTTTAACACCGGGGAGCTGTTTTTT | CASSEFFNTGELFF
NA | TRBJ2-5 | TRBV6-5 | NA | TGTGCCAGCAGTTATCATCCACAAGAGACCCAGTACTTC | CASSYHPQETQYF
TRBD1 | TRBJ1-2 | TRBV9 | NA | TGTGCCAGCAGCCCCGGGACAGGGAGCTATGGCTACACCTTC | CASSPGTGSYGYTF
NA | TRBJ2-5 | TRBV4-1 | once | TGCGCCAGCAGCCAAGAGGGGGCGGTAGAGACCCAGTACTTC | CASSQEGAVETQYF
NA | TRBJ1-2 | TRBV4-1 | NA | TGCGCCAGCAGCCAAGAGATCGCAGTCACTAACTATGGCTACACCTTC | CASSQEIAVTNYGYTF
NA | TRBJ2-7 | TRBV5-4 | once | TGTGCCAGCAGCGCCGGGGCCCTTGGGCAGTACTTC | CASSAGALGQYF
NA | TRBJ1-1 | TRBV4-1 | NA | TGCGCCAGCAGCCAGGGCCAGAACACTGAAGCTTTCTTT | CASSQGQNTEAFF
TRBD2 | TRBJ2-5 | TRBV6-1 | few | TGTGCCAGCAGTAAAGAGCGGGGGGGCCGGGTAGCGCAGGAGACCCAGTACTTC | CASSKERGGRVAQETQYF
NA | TRBJ1-1 | TRBV30 | NA | TGTGCCTGGGGGACCCTCGGGGCTACGAAACTGAACACTGAAGCTTTCTTT | CAWGTLGATKLNTEAFF
TRBD1 | TRBJ1-1 | TRBV30 | NA | TGTGCCTGGAGTCCAGGGGGCACTGAAGCTTTCTTT | CAWSPGGTEAFF
TRBD2 | TRBJ2-7 | TRBV4-2 | NA | TGTGCCAGCAGCCAAGGAGCGGGGCTCTACGAGCAGTACTTC | CASSQGAGLYEQYF
NA | TRBJ2-5 | TRBV4-1 | NA | TGCGCCAGCAGCCAAGTCCCGGAAGAGACCCAGTACTTC | CASSQVPEETQYF
TRBD1 | TRBJ2-7 | TRBV7-9 | few | TGTGCCAGCAGCGACGCACCGGGACAGGGGGTTTTACGACCCTACTTC | CASSDAPGQGVLRPYF
TRBD2 | TRBJ2-7 | TRBV27 | NA | TGTGCCAGCTCCCTCTCGAGCGGGGGCGAGCAGTACTTC | CASSLSSGGEQYF
NA | TRBJ2-7 | TRBV4-1 | NA | TGCGCCAGCAGCCAAGCGCAGGGGACGTCCTACGAGCAGTACTTC | CASSQAQGTSYEQYF
TRBD1 | TRBJ1-1 | TRBV25-1 | NA | TGTGCCAGCAGTATCGGACAGGGTTACACTGAAGCTTTCTTT | CASSIGQGYTEAFF
TRBD2 | TRBJ2-3 | TRBV13 | NA | TGTGCCAGCAGCTTAGGCGGGGGGGCCAAGACAGATACGCAGTATTTT | CASSLGGGAKTDTQYF
TRBD2 | TRBJ2-1 | TRBV11-2 | NA | TGTGCCAGCAGCCCTAGCGGGGGGCCATACAATGAGCAGTTCTTC | CASSPSGGPYNEQFF
NA | TRBJ2-7 | TRBV10-2 | once | TGCGCCAGCAGTGAAGTAAGGGGGGCCAACCACGAGCAGTACTTC | CASSEVRGANHEQYF
TRBD1 | TRBJ2-3 | TRBV4-1 | NA | TGCGCCAGCAGCCCGACAGGGGACCCAGATACGCAGTATTTT | CASSPTGDPDTQYF
NA | TRBJ1-1 | TRBV2 | NA | TGTGCCAGCAGTGCGGCGGGGGCGGTAACTGAAGCTTTCTTT | CASSAAGAVTEAFF
TRBD2 | TRBJ2-7 | TRBV29-1 | few | TGCAGCGTTGAAGATGGACTAGGTTCCTACGAGCAGTACTTC | CSVEDGLGSYEQYF
NA | TRBJ2-5 | TRBV29-1 | NA | TGCAGCGTCGATCGGGGTCAAGAGACCCAGTACTTC | CSVDRGQETQYF
TRBD1 | TRBJ1-1 | TRBV4-1 | NA | TGCGCCAGCAGCCAAGTACAGGGGAGGGACACTGAAGCTTTCTTT | CASSQVQGRDTEAFF